Following are 14 T cell receptor beta chains from one sample sequenced in a study of human T cells and chemical hapten exposure. TCRdb re-called the RACE reads through MiXCR, storing one row per CDR3 protein. The sample includes about 340,000 distinct CDR3 sequences, approximately 6.9% seen only once; the top ten take around 8.2%. Time point meaning: patch test 1, 2 weeks after DPC sensitization. Described treatment: therapeutic diphenylcyclopropenone sensitization with weekly scalp DPC. The sequenced sample was whole blood, obtained in connection with sensitization to the hapten diphenylcyclopropenone (DPC). The receptor set was obtained from a woman between 18 and 29 years old with alopecia areata. Some clones in this sample may be carry-over from other donors' samples.

This clonotype was counted a few times. V and J are TRBV6-1 and TRBJ2-3, with a possible D match to TRBD2 (6 bases). This CDR3 is 13 amino acids long. Trimming removed 11 bases at V and 1 base at J, with 13 bases between. CDR1 and CDR2 from the germline V gene are MNHNS and SASEGT. This CDR3 is CAPPTGGTDTQYF. CDR3 nucleotides: TGTGCCCCCCCGACGGGAGGCACAGATACGCAGTATTTT.

J is TRBJ2-1 and V is TRBV4-1; 7 nucleotides align to TRBD1. This CDR3 contains 16 residues. The V gene's germline CDR1 is MGHRA and CDR2 YSYEKL. V was pared by 1 base and J by 2 bases, with 5 bases of the junction left unmatched. The CDR3 DNA is TGCGCCAGCAGCCAAGCTAGACAGGGACCCTACAATGAGCAGTTCTTC. It yields the protein CASSQARQGPYNEQFF.

The V and J genes are TRBV5-5 and TRBJ1-5, with D possibly TRBD1 on 5 matching bases. CDR1 and CDR2 from the germline V gene are SGHKS and YYEKEE (reference sequence). The CDR3 sequence is 15 residues long. V dropped 1 base and J dropped 0 bases, with 8 bases sitting between them. The CDR3 region is CASSLWGDSNQPQHF. Written as DNA, the CDR3 is TGTGCCAGCAGCTTGTGGGGCGATAGCAATCAGCCCCAGCATTTT.

This clonotype was detected ten times or more. V gene TRBV5-1 combines with J gene TRBJ2-7; D gene ambiguous. The germline gives CDR1 SGHRS, CDR2 YFSETQ. The CDR3 spans 16 residues. V dropped 3 bases and J dropped 2 bases, with 18 bases sitting between them. CDR3 in amino acids: CASSSSSVSVTYEQYF. The DNA for the CDR3 is TGCGCCAGCAGCTCGTCCTCTGTGTCGGTCACCTACGAGCAGTACTTC.

This clonotype was counted only a few times. The chain links TRBV12-3 or TRBV12-4 to TRBJ1-5; D is uncertain. The V gene lost 6 bases and the J gene lost 2 bases, with 14 bases spanning the gap. This CDR3 spans 15 amino acids. DNA for the CDR3: TGTGCCAGCAGCAGGCAGCGGATCGGCAATCAGCCCCAGCATTTT. It codes for CASSRQRIGNQPQHF.

V gene TRBV11-2 combines with J gene TRBJ2-7, with no clear D. CDR3 length: 13 amino acids. Trimming left V 6 bases short and J 6 bases short, with 15 bases between. CDR1 and CDR2 from the germline V gene are SGHAT and FQNNGV. This CDR3 is CASSYGRWSEQYF. The CDR3 nucleotides read TGTGCCAGCAGTTACGGACGGTGGAGCGAGCAGTACTTC.

This clonotype was seen many times. In DNA form, the CDR3 reads TGTGCCAGCCAGCTTGGGGGGACCCTTCTAGCGTCCGGAGATACGCAGTATTTT. Translation gives CASQLGGTLLASGDTQYF. The J gene is TRBJ2-3, the V gene TRBV5-4; D possibly corresponds to TRBD2 (6 bases). This CDR3 has 18 residues. Trimming shortened V by 7 bases and J by 5 bases, and 29 bases separated the two germline ends. Germline assignment: CDR1 SGHNT and CDR2 YYREEE (reference sequence). The entire variable domain, with the rest obtained from reference TRBV5-4 and TRBJ2-3, is as follows: ETGVTQSPTHLIKTRGQQVTLRCSSQSGHNTVSWYQQALGQGPQFIFQYYREEENGRGNFPPRFSGLQFPNYSSELNVNALELDDSALYLCASQLGGTLLASGDTQYFGPGTRLTVL.

This clonotype was counted at least ten times. The genes are TRBV12-3 or TRBV12-4 and TRBJ1-5; D is possibly TRBD1 (6 bases). The CDR3 is 14 residues long. V lost 4 bases and J lost 5, with 12 bases in between. This CDR3 reads CASSSQGYDQPQHF. CDR3 in DNA: TGTGCCAGCAGTTCGCAGGGGTATGATCAGCCCCAGCATTTT.

This clonotype was recorded a few times. V and J are TRBV18 and TRBJ2-1, with a weak D call TRBD2 (6 bases). Germline V CDR1 and CDR2: KGHSH, LQKENI. This CDR3 contains 15 residues. Trimming left V 6 bases short and J 7 bases short, with 19 bases between. The CDR3: CASSRSGLTENEQFF. CDR3 in DNA: TGTGCCAGCTCTCGCTCGGGACTTACTGAAAATGAGCAGTTCTTC.

The chain recombines TRBV9 with TRBJ1-2; D gene unclear. The CDR3 runs 17 residues. Germline lookup yields CDR1 SGDLS and CDR2 YYNGEE. Trimming pared 2 bases from V and 0 bases from J, leaving 17 bases between. CDR3 sequence reads: CASSVSPFRTTNYGYTF. The DNA of the CDR3 is TGTGCCAGCAGCGTGTCCCCTTTCCGGACTACTAACTATGGCTACACCTTC.

A few counts support this clonotype. The J gene is TRBJ2-7, the V gene TRBV5-5; 8 positions agree with TRBD2. The CDR3 has 18 amino acids. V was pared by 0 bases and J by 4 bases, with 15 bases of the junction left unmatched. The V gene's germline CDR1 is SGHKS and CDR2 YYEKEE (reference sequence). The CDR3 sequence is CASSLALLAGQGTYEQYF. The CDR3 nucleotides read TGTGCCAGCAGCTTGGCTCTCCTAGCGGGTCAGGGCACGTACGAGCAGTACTTC.

The gene calls are TRBV20-1 and TRBJ2-2; D is unclear. The CDR3 is 12 amino acids. The germline CDR1 and CDR2 sequences are DFQATT and SNEGSKA (reference sequence). Between the trimmed V and J ends, which lost 3 bases and 9 bases, there was a span of 11 bases. The CDR3 spells CSASFLLRELFF. The CDR3 coding sequence is TGCAGTGCTAGCTTCCTCCTCCGGGAGCTGTTTTTT.

This clonotype was counted a few times. The chain has TRBV9 and TRBJ2-1; D gene uncertain. The CDR3 has 16 amino acids. V lost 6 bases, J lost 2 bases, and 18 bases lay in between. Germline-derived CDR1 and CDR2 are SGDLS and YYNGEE. CDR3: CASTKRKDVPYNEQFF. The CDR3 region has the DNA TGTGCCAGCACGAAGAGAAAAGACGTCCCCTACAATGAGCAGTTCTTC.

This clonotype has a handful of counts. J is TRBJ1-4 and V is TRBV7-9; D is uncertain. Germline values: CDR1 SEHNR, CDR2 FQNEAQ (reference sequence). The germline V and J ends were trimmed by 5 bases and 5 bases, with 12 bases remaining between them. This CDR3 region has 14 residues. CDR3 coding DNA: TGTGCCAGCAGCCTAACGGGCCAAAATGAAAAACTGTTTTTT. It is translated as CASSLTGQNEKLFF.